The rows below give T cell receptor beta chains drawn from one sample of a study of CD8+ T cells in alopecia areata. TCRdb keeps only in-frame clones here, not all; method: immunoSEQ multiplex PCR. Seen here are 100,000 or so clones, about three fifths observed once, and the top ten hold roughly 15%. The input for sequencing was CD8+ T cells sorted from blood, taken at approximately week 60, from a patient treated with tofacitinib. These receptor sequences come from a human donor with alopecia areata. The CDR3 runs from the conserved cysteine through the conserved F or W. The order of the fields is D gene, V gene, J gene, CDR3 length, clone size, CDR3 protein, CDR3 DNA. D genes are given only for firm matches. Some rows have no size entry. The others give once, few or many, or a class for an expanded clone.

TRBD2	TRBV13	TRBJ2-3	15	.	CASSAPGLDTDTQYF	TGTGCCAGCAGCGCGCCGGGACTAGACACAGATACGCAGTATTTT
.	TRBV28	TRBJ2-5	15	once	CASSPPPGIQETQYF	TGTGCCAGCAGTCCCCCTCCCGGAATCCAAGAGACCCAGTACTTC
TRBD1	TRBV6-5	TRBJ1-2	14	.	CASSAIQGAGGYTF	TGTGCCAGCAGTGCCATCCAGGGGGCGGGTGGCTACACCTTC
TRBD1	TRBV25-1	TRBJ1-1	13	.	CASSELTGDDAFF	TGTGCCAGCAGTGAATTGACAGGGGACGATGCTTTCTTT
.	TRBV29-1	TRBJ1-5	14	few	CSVGTGWDNQPQHF	TGCAGCGTTGGAACAGGCTGGGACAATCAGCCCCAGCATTTT
.	TRBV27	TRBJ2-7	16	.	CASSLGWGGAAYEQYF	TGTGCCAGCAGTTTAGGTTGGGGGGGGGCTGCCTACGAGCAGTACTTC
.	TRBV6-1	TRBJ1-1	14	.	CASTRQSLNTEAFF	TGTGCCAGCACCCGACAGTCCTTGAACACTGAAGCTTTCTTT
.	TRBV6-5	TRBJ2-1	15	few	CASSEEGQPYNEQFF	TGTGCCAGCAGCGAGGAGGGACAGCCGTACAATGAGCAGTTCTTC
TRBD2	TRBV30	TRBJ2-7	16	once	CAWSVGLAGGPYEQYF	TGTGCCTGGAGTGTAGGGTTAGCGGGGGGGCCCTACGAGCAGTACTTC
.	TRBV10-2	TRBJ2-7	12	once	CATIGLSYEQYF	TGCGCCACCATAGGGTTGTCCTACGAGCAGTACTTC
TRBD1	TRBV29-1	TRBJ2-7	16	.	CSVEKFFVDRHSEQYF	TGCAGCGTTGAAAAGTTTTTCGTGGACAGGCATAGCGAGCAGTACTTC
TRBD2	TRBV7-2	TRBJ2-3	14	.	CASKRGGYADTQYF	TGTGCCAGCAAGCGGGGGGGCTACGCAGATACGCAGTATTTT
TRBD1	TRBV2	TRBJ1-5	16	.	CASSEDRQGGNQPQHF	TGTGCCAGCAGTGAAGATAGACAGGGGGGCAATCAGCCCCAGCATTTT
.	TRBV30	TRBJ1-5	14	.	CAWSLDSSNQPQHF	TGTGCCTGGAGTCTGGACAGCAGCAATCAGCCCCAGCATTTT
.	TRBV6-1	TRBJ1-6	14	few	CASSVQGDNSPLHF	TGTGCCAGCAGTGTACAGGGTGACAATTCACCCCTCCACTTT
TRBD1	TRBV29-1	TRBJ2-2	14	few	CSVIGQGASGELFF	TGCAGCGTCATCGGCCAGGGGGCGTCCGGGGAGCTGTTTTTT
.	TRBV29-1	TRBJ1-2	14	once	CSVETGRLDYGYTF	TGCAGCGTTGAAACAGGGCGCTTGGACTATGGCTACACCTTC
TRBD2	TRBV5-1	TRBJ2-1	17	.	CASSLSPTSGPYNEQFF	TGCGCCAGCAGCTTGTCCCCCACTAGCGGACCCTACAATGAGCAGTTCTTC
.	TRBV10-3	TRBJ2-4	16	.	CAIRDPEDLAKNIQYF	TGTGCCATCAGGGACCCAGAAGACTTAGCCAAAAACATTCAGTACTTC
TRBD2	TRBV2	TRBJ2-1	15	.	CASTPGTSGGGEQFF	TGTGCCAGCACTCCCGGGACTAGCGGGGGCGGGGAGCAGTTCTTC
TRBD2	TRBV23-1	TRBJ2-5	14	.	CASTLGTSGGTQYF	TGCGCCAGCACCCTGGGGACTAGCGGAGGAACCCAGTACTTC
.	TRBV5-1	TRBJ2-3	13	.	CASSYSDTDTQYF	TGCGCCAGCAGTTATTCAGACACAGATACGCAGTATTTT
.	TRBV2	TRBJ1-2	15	.	CASSLTGESNYGYTF	TGTGCCAGCAGCCTTACAGGTGAATCTAACTATGGCTACACCTTC
TRBD2	TRBV10-3	TRBJ2-7	14	few	CAISDGRESYEQYF	TGTGCCATCAGTGACGGGCGGGAGTCCTACGAGCAGTACTTC
TRBD1	TRBV5-1	TRBJ2-7	15	.	CASSLVTGDQYEQYF	TGCGCCAGCAGCTTGGTTACAGGGGACCAATACGAGCAGTACTTC
.	TRBV4-1	TRBJ2-7	14	few	CASSQVGGKYEQYF	TGCGCCAGCAGCCAAGTTGGAGGGAAGTACGAGCAGTACTTC
.	TRBV9	TRBJ1-1	12	many	CASSAAGAEAFF	TGTGCCAGCAGCGCAGCAGGTGCTGAAGCTTTCTTT
TRBD1	TRBV7-8	TRBJ1-2	16	.	CASSVSSAGGFYGYTF	TGTGCCAGCAGCGTTAGTAGCGCAGGGGGATTCTATGGCTACACCTTC
TRBD2	TRBV7-2	TRBJ2-1	15	.	CASSLGRGGRNEQFF	TGTGCCAGCAGCTTAGGGCGGGGGGGCCGCAATGAGCAGTTCTTC
.	TRBV9	TRBJ2-3	15	.	CASSARQLYTDTQYF	TGTGCCAGCAGCGCCCGACAGCTGTACACAGATACGCAGTATTTT
.	TRBV5-6	TRBJ2-2	16	.	CASSPRGFGDTGELFF	TGTGCCAGCAGCCCCCGGGGGTTCGGAGACACCGGGGAGCTGTTTTTT
.	TRBV7-8	TRBJ1-2	14	.	CASASNREDYGYTF	TGTGCCAGCGCCTCGAACAGGGAGGACTATGGCTACACCTTC
TRBD1	TRBV13	TRBJ2-1	15	.	CASSSRQGPYNEQFF	TGTGCCAGCAGCTCGCGACAGGGCCCATACAATGAGCAGTTCTTC
.	TRBV29-1	TRBJ2-7	12	.	CSVWVSSYEQYF	TGCAGCGTTTGGGTCTCCTCCTACGAGCAGTACTTC
.	TRBV6-9	TRBJ2-3	11	.	CASSYRHTQYF	TGTGCCAGCAGCTACCGCCATACGCAGTATTTT